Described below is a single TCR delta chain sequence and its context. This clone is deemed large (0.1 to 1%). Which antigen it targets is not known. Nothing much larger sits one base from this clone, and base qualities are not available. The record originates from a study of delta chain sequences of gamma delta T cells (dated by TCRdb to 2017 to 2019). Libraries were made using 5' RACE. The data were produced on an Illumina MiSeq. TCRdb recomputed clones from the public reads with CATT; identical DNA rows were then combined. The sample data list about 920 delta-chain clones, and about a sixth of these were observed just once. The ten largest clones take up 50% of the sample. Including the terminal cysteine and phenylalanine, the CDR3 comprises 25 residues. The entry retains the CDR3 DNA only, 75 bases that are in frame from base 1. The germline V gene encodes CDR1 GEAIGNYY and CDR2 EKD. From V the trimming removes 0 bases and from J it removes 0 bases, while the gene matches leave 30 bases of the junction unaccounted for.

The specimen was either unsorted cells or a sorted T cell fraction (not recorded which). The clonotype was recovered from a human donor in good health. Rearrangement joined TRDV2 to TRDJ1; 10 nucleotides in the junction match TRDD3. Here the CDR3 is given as CACDTVDPIGWGITIHTPYTDKLIF. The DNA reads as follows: TGTGCCTGTGACACCGTGGACCCGATAGGCTGGGGGATAACAATACATACTCCGTACACCGATAAACTCATCTTT.